This T cell receptor beta chain is from a study of shared clonotypes between healthy human individuals. CD45RA+ naive and CD45RA-negative memory subsets were separated from CD4+ cells. The CDR3 length is 15 residues. CDR1 and CDR2 from the germline V gene are SGHTA and FQGNSA. V was pared by 2 bases and J by 0 bases, with 8 bases between. This table comes from immunoSEQ multiplex PCR, and its TCRdb copy is limited to in-frame clones, with some not included. The sample has some 2,000,000 clones; approximately 94% are singletons. This clone was observed once. The sample contains more than one DNA sequence encoding this CDR3.

The receptor was isolated from a man younger than 35 in good health. The sequenced material came from naive CD4+ T cells sorted from blood. Subset reported: CD45RA+ positively selected. V usage is TRBV7-2 and J usage is TRBJ2-1; D may match TRBD1 or TRBD2 (5 bases each). The CDR3 nucleotides are TGTGCCAGCAGCTTATCTGGGGGCTCCTACAATGAGCAGTTCTTC. Protein: CASSLSGGSYNEQFF.